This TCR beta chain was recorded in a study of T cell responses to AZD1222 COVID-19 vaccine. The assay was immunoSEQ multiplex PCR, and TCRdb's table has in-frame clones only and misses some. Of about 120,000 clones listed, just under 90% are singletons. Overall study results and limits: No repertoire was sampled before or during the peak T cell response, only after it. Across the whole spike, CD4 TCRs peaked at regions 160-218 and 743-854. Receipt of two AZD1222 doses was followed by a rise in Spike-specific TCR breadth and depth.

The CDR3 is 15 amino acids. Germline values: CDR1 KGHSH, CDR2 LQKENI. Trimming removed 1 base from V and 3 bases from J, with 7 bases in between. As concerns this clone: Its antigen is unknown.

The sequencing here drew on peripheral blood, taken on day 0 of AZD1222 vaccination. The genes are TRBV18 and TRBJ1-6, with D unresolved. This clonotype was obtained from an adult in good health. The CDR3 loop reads CASSPRSNYNSPLHF. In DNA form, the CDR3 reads TGTGCCAGCTCACCACGCTCCAACTATAATTCACCCCTCCACTTT.